These 18 T cell receptor beta chains originate from one sample sequenced in a study of PD-L1 blockade in urothelial cancer. The protocol was immunoSEQ multiplex PCR, while the TCRdb copy is restricted to in-frame clones and leaves out a portion. The sample carries about 80,000 clones, 75% to 90% recorded once. The input for sequencing was PBMCs, taken around atezolizumab (anti-PD-L1) treatment. The receptor set was obtained from a woman in her seventies with urothelial cancer.

The rearrangement links TRBV9 to TRBJ1-4; 10 bases map to TRBD1. Trimming took 1 base from V and 6 from J; bases not matched to a gene: 6. CDR3 length: 16 amino acids. The germline CDR1 and CDR2 sequences are SGDLS and YYNGEE. CDR3 DNA sequence: TGTGCCAGCAGCGTAAACCACGGGACAGGGGATGAAAAACTGTTTTTT. Translated: CASSVNHGTGDEKLFF. Based on the CDR3 plus reference TRBV9 and TRBJ1-4, the full variable domain is DSGVTQTPKHLITATGQRVTLRCSPRSGDLSVYWYQQSLDQGLQFLIQYYNGEERAKGNILERFSAQQFPDLHSELNLSSLELGDSALYFCASSVNHGTGDEKLFFGSGTQLSVL.

This chain links TRBV28 with TRBJ2-1; 8 bases align to TRBD2. Unmatched junction bases numbered 11, after V lost 3 bases and J lost 7 bases. CDR3 length: 16 amino acids. Germline CDR1 reads MDHEN; CDR2 reads SYDVKM. The CDR3 sequence: CASSLAGREDRNEQFF. CDR3 in DNA: TGTGCCAGCAGTTTGGCTGGGCGGGAGGACCGGAATGAGCAGTTCTTC.

J is TRBJ2-1 and V is TRBV13, with D possibly TRBD2 on 6 matching bases. Trimming pared 6 bases from V and 2 bases from J, leaving 11 bases between. Germline CDR1 is PRHDT and CDR2 is FYEKMQ (reference sequence). The CDR3 is 14 amino acids. CDR3 coding DNA: TGTGCCAGCAGGCGGGGCCCAACCTACAATGAGCAGTTCTTC. Translating gives CASRRGPTYNEQFF.

This chain connects TRBV19 to TRBJ2-2; weak D call: TRBD1 (5 bases). Germline CDR1 LNHDA, CDR2 SQIVND (reference sequence). V was pared by 0 bases and J by 3 bases, with 17 bases between. This CDR3 has 18 residues. CDR3 protein: CASSIDQGRAEDTGELFF. The CDR3 bases are TGTGCCAGTAGTATAGATCAGGGCAGGGCGGAAGACACCGGGGAGCTGTTTTTT.

The rearrangement links TRBV7-3 to TRBJ2-1, with D perhaps TRBD2 (5 bases). The CDR3 sequence is 14 residues long. Germline assignment: CDR1 SGHTA and CDR2 FQGTGA. V gave up 1 base and J gave up 6 bases, with 10 bases separating them. The CDR3 is CASSLSGGSNEQFF. Here the CDR3 DNA reads TGTGCCAGCAGCTTAAGTGGAGGAAGCAATGAGCAGTTCTTC.

The rearrangement uses TRBV10-3 and TRBJ1-1; 7 nucleotides align to TRBD1. In germline, CDR1 is ENHRY, CDR2 SYGVKD. V trimming: 9 bases; J trimming: 1 base; junction bases outside the gene matches: 5. The CDR3 covers 13 residues. This chain's CDR3 is CAIRQGENTEAFF. DNA of the CDR3: TGTGCCATTAGACAGGGCGAGAACACTGAAGCTTTCTTT.

This clone showed up just once. The V call is TRBV10-1, the J call TRBJ2-5; 7 nucleotides line up with TRBD1. The CDR3 sequence is 16 residues long. V shed 2 bases, J shed 5 bases, and the junction held 11 bases outside the gene matches. In germline, CDR1 is WNHNN, CDR2 SYGVQD (reference sequence). This CDR3 reads CASSEKGTGAGETQYF. The DNA for the CDR3 is TGCGCCAGCAGTGAGAAGGGAACAGGGGCCGGGGAGACCCAGTACTTC.

V gene TRBV28 combines with J gene TRBJ2-7, with 12 bases fitting TRBD2. Germline V gives CDR1 MDHEN, CDR2 SYDVKM. V shed 3 bases and J 2 bases; nucleotides not matched to a gene: 11. CDR3 length: 18 amino acids. CDR3 DNA: TGTGCCAGCAGTTTTCGTAGGCTAGCGGGAGGGAAAACCTACGAGCAGTACTTC. It codes for CASSFRRLAGGKTYEQYF.

This clone was seen only a few times. This rearrangement joins TRBV7-2 to TRBJ2-5, with 9 nucleotides matching TRBD2. The CDR3 covers 15 residues. Germline values: CDR1 SGHTA, CDR2 FQGNSA. J was trimmed by 6 bases and V by 3 bases; bases with no gene match: 8. CDR3 in amino acids: CASSFSSGVGKTQYF. In DNA form, the CDR3 reads TGTGCCAGCAGCTTCTCTAGCGGGGTCGGGAAGACCCAGTACTTC.

The chain uses TRBV6-1 and TRBJ1-1; tentative D call: TRBD1 (5 bases). The CDR3 loop spans 13 amino acids. Germline values: CDR1 MNHNS, CDR2 SASEGT. V lost 3 bases, J lost 5 bases, and 10 bases lay in between. CDR3 residues: CASSEAGRTEAFF. The CDR3 DNA reads TGTGCCAGCAGTGAGGCAGGGAGGACTGAAGCTTTCTTT.

The table lists this clone with a few counts. This chain links TRBV7-2 with TRBJ2-1; TRBD2 matches at 12 bases. The CDR3 loop spans 15 amino acids. Germline CDR1 reads SGHTA; CDR2 reads FQGNSA. Trimming cost V 0 bases and J 9 bases; bases outside gene matches: 3. The CDR3: CASSLATSGGLEQFF. CDR3 coding DNA: TGTGCCAGCAGCTTAGCGACTAGCGGGGGTCTTGAGCAGTTCTTC.

CDR3 sequence: CASSTSVQGAPNYGYTF. CDR3 nucleotides: TGTGCCAGTAGTACATCCGTCCAGGGGGCGCCCAACTATGGCTACACCTTC. This chain uses TRBV19 with TRBJ1-2; 8 bases are shared with TRBD1. CDR3 length: 17 amino acids. The junction had 12 bases not matched to a gene; V was cut back by 4 bases and J by 2 bases. Germline V gene data show CDR1 as LNHDA and CDR2 as SQIVND (reference sequence).

CDR3 in amino acids: CASSVQRQGLEQYF. The CDR3 region has the DNA TGTGCCAGTAGTGTTCAACGACAGGGCCTCGAGCAGTACTTC. The rearrangement links TRBV19 to TRBJ2-7; 7 bases fit TRBD1. The ends lost 5 bases at V and 6 bases at J; junction bases unmatched: 10. This CDR3 has 14 amino acids. Germline V gene data show CDR1 as LNHDA and CDR2 as SQIVND (reference sequence).

This chain joins TRBV10-3 and TRBJ1-2, with D hard to call. Germline assignment: CDR1 ENHRY and CDR2 SYGVKD. With 3 bases removed from V and 4 bases from J, the gap between germline ends came to 3 bases. The CDR3 loop spans 11 amino acids. Here the CDR3 reads CAISDSYGYTF. CDR3 DNA sequence: TGTGCCATCAGTGATAGCTATGGCTACACCTTC.

V and J are TRBV5-4 and TRBJ1-3; D remains unclear. V was pared by 0 bases and J by 0 bases, with 10 bases between. Germline-derived CDR1 and CDR2 are SGHNT and YYREEE (reference sequence). This CDR3 has 16 residues. CDR3 nucleotides: TGTGCCAGCAGCTTGGGGCAGGCTGTCTCTGGAAACACCATATATTTT. Protein product: CASSLGQAVSGNTIYF.

This clone was counted once. The V and J genes are TRBV5-6 and TRBJ2-7; 9 bases are a match to TRBD1. Germline lookup yields CDR1 SGHDT and CDR2 YYEEEE. The CDR3 has 15 residues. V dropped 1 base and J dropped 5; count of bases not matched to a gene: 7. The CDR3 sequence: CASSLMPGTGNEQYF. The CDR3 coding sequence is TGTGCCAGCAGCTTGATGCCCGGGACAGGGAACGAGCAGTACTTC.

CDR3 DNA sequence: TGTGCCAGCAGAGGGGGACTAGCGGGAGCTTTAGCCAAAAACATTCAGTACTTC. This sequence encodes CASRGGLAGALAKNIQYF. The chain couples TRBV28 to TRBJ2-4; 14 nucleotides match TRBD2. V was pared by 6 bases and J by 0 bases, with 7 bases of the junction left unmatched. Germline CDR1 and CDR2: MDHEN and SYDVKM. The CDR3 covers 18 residues.

Here the CDR3 reads CASSQSIRQANTEAFF. CDR3 nucleotide sequence: TGCGCCAGCAGCCAGTCCATCCGGCAGGCGAACACTGAAGCTTTCTTT. V gene TRBV4-3 combines with J gene TRBJ1-1, with D unclear. CDR1 LGHNA and CDR2 YSLEER come from the germline V gene. Trimming stripped 3 bases from V and 1 base from J, with 15 bases between. The CDR3 consists of 16 residues.